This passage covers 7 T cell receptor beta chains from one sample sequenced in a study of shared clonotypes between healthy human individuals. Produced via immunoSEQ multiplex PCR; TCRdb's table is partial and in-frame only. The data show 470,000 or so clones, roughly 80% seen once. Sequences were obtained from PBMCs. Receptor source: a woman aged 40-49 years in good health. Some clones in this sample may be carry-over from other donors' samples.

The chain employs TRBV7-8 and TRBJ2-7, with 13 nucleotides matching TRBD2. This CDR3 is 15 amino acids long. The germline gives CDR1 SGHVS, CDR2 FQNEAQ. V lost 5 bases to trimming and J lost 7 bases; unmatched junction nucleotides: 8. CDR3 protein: CASSPPGLAGVEQYF. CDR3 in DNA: TGTGCCAGCAGCCCCCCAGGACTAGCGGGAGTAGAGCAGTACTTC.

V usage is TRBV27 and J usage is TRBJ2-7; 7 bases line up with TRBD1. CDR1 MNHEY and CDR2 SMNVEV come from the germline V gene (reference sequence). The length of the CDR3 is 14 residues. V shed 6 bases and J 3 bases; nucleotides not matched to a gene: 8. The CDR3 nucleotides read TGTGCCAGCAGCCACAAGGGACAGTTCTACGAGCAGTACTTC. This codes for CASSHKGQFYEQYF.

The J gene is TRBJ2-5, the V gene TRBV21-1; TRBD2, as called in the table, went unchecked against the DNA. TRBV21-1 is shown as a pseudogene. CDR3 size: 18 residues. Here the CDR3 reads CASSRDGRLAGKLGTQYF. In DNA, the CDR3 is TGTGCCAGCAGCAGAGATGGCCGACTAGCGGGAAAGTTGGGGACCCAGTACTTC.

DNA of the CDR3: TGTGCCAGCAGTGAACAGGGGAGCTCTGGGGCCAACGTCCTGACTTTC. It translates to CASSEQGSSGANVLTF. This chain joins TRBV6-1 and TRBJ2-6, with a possible D match to TRBD1 (6 bases). Trimming left V 2 bases short and J 0 bases short, with 8 bases between. The germline CDR1 and CDR2 sequences are MNHNS and SASEGT. The CDR3 length is 16 residues.

The CDR3 DNA sequence: TGCGCCAGCAGCTTGGGGACACCTCCATTTAACTATGGCTACACCTTC. Protein: CASSLGTPPFNYGYTF. The rearrangement links TRBV5-1 to TRBJ1-2; D may be TRBD1 (5 bases). The length of the CDR3 is 16 residues. CDR1 is SGHRS and CDR2 is YFSETQ in the germline V gene. Trimming left V 0 bases short and J 1 base short, with 13 bases between.

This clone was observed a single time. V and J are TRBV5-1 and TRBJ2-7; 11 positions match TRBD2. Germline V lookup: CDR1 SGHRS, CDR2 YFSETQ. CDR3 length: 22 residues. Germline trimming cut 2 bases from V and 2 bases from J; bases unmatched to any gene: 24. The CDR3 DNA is TGCGCCAGCAGCTTCGCTAGTTTTGGGGGACTAGCGGCTCGGAGGGGAACCTACGAGCAGTACTTC. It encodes CASSFASFGGLAARRGTYEQYF.

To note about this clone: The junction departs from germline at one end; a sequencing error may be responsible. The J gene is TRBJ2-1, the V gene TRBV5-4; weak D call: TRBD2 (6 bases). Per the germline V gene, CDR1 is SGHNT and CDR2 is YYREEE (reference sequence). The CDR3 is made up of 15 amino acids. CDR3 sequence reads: CASSQVRGNYNEQFF. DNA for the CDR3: TGCGCCAGCAGCCAAGTACGGGGGAACTACAATGAGCAGTTCTTC. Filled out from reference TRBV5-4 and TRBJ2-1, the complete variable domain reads ETGVTQSPTHLIKTRGQQVTLRCSSQSGHNTVSWYQQALGQGPQFIFQYYREEENGRGNFPPRFSGLQFPNYSSELNVNALELDDSALYLCASSQVRGNYNEQFFGPGTRLTVL.